This T cell receptor (beta chain) was identified in a study of T-cell reconstitution after alpha-beta-depleted transplantation in children. Findings and limits, study-wide: Alpha-beta T cells present about two months after transplant were reported to originate from several hundred expanded graft clones. The origin of high day-60 TCRbeta diversity in some patients lay in surviving recipient T cells and thymic progenitors.

Trimming pared 6 bases from V and 0 bases from J, leaving 9 bases between. CDR3 size: 13 residues. Germline V gene sequence: CDR1 MNHNS, CDR2 SASEGT. For this clonotype: Its antigen is unknown.

For TCRbeta, the library was prepared with unique molecular identifiers. TCRdb fed the PCR reads into MiXCR, producing one record per CDR3 protein. The sample holds about 97,000 distinct CDR3 sequences, roughly 7.1% seen once. This rearrangement joins TRBV6-1 to TRBJ2-7, with no clear D. This sample comprised PBMCs, obtained before TCRalphabeta/CD19-depleted stem cell transplant. This TCR derives from a boy aged 2 to 9 with acute lymphoblastic leukemia, due to receive a stem cell transplant. CDR3 nucleotide sequence: TGTGCCAGCAGACAACAGAACTCCTACGAGCAGTACTTC. Translation gives CASRQQNSYEQYF.